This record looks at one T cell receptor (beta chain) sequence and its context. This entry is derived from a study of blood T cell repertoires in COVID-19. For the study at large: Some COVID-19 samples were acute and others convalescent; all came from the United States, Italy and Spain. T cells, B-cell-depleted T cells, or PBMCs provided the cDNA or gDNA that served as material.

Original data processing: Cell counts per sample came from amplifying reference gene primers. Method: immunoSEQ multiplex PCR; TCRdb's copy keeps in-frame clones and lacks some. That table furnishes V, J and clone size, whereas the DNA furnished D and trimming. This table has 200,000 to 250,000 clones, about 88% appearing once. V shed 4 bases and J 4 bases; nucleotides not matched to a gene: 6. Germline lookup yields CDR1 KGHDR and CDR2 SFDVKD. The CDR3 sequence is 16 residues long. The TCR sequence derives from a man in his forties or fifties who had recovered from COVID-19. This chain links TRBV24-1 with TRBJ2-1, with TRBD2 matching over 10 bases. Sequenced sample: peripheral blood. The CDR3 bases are TGTGCCACCAGTGACCCAACTAGCGGGGATTACAATGAGCAGTTCTTC. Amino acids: CATSDPTSGDYNEQFF.